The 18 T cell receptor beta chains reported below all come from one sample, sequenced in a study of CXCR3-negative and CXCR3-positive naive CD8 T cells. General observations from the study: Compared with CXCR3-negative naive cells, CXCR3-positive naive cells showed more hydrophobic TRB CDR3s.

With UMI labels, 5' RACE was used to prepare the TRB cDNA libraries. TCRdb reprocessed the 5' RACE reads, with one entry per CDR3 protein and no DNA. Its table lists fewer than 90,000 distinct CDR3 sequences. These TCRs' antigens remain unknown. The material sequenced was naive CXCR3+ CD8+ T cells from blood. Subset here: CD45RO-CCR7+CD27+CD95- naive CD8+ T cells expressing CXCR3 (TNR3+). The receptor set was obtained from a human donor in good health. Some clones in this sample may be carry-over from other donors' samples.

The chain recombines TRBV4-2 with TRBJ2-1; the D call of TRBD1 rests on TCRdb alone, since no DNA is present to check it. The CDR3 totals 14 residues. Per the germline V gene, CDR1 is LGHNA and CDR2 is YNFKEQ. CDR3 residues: CASSQTGLDNEQFF.

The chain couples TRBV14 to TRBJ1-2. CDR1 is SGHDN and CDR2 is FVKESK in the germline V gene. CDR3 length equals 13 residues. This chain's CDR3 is CASSQLTPDGYTF.

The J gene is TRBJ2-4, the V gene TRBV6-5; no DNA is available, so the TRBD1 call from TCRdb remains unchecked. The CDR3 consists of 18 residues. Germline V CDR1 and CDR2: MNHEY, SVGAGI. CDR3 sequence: CASSYPGRERGPKNIQYF.

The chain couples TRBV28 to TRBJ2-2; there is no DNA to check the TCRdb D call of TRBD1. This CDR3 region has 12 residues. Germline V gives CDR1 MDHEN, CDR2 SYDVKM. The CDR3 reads CASRGGTGELFF.

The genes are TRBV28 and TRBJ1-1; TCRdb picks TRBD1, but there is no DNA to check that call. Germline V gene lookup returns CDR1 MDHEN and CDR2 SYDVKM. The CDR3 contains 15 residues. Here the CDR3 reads CASSLFGIGNTEAFF.

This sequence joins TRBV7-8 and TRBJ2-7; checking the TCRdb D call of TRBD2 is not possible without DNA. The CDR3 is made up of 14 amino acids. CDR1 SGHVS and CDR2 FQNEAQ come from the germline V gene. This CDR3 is CASSSASGGADPYF.

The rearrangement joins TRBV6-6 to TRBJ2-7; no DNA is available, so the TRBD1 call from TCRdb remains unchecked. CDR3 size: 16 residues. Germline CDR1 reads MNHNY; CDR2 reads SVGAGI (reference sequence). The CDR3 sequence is CASSGPGTGFAYEQYF.

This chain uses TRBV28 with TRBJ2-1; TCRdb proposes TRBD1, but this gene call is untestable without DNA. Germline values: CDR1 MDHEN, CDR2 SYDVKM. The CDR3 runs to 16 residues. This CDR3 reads CASSFDRVGPNNEQFF.

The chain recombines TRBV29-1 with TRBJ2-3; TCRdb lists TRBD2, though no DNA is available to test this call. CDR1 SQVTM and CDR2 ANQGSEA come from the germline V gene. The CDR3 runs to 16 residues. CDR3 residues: CSVEDRRLVPADTQYF.

CDR3: CASTPFGVGTEAFF. V gene TRBV28 combines with J gene TRBJ1-1. The CDR3 is 14 amino acids. Germline V gene data show CDR1 as MDHEN and CDR2 as SYDVKM.

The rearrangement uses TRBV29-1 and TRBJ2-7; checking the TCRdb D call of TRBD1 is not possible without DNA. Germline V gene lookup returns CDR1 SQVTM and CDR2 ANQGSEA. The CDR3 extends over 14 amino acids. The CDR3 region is CSVESGGRSNEQYF.

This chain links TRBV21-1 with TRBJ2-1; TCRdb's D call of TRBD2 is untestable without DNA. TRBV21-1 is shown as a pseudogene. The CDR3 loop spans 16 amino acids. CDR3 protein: CASSFGISGRRHEQFF.

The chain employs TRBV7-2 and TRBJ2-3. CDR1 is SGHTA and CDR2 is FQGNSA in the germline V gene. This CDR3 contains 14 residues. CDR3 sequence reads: CASSLTDLADTQYF.

The CDR3 loop reads CSARSNYGYTF. The chain has TRBV29-1 and TRBJ1-2. The germline V gene encodes CDR1 SQVTM and CDR2 ANQGSEA. The length of the CDR3 is 11 residues.

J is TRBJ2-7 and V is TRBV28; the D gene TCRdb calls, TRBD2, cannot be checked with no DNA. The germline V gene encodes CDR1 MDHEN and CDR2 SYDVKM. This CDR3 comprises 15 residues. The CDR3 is CASSPTSGSSYEQYF.

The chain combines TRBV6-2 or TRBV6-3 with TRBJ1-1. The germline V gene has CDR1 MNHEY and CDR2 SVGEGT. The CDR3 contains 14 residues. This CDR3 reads CASSYPTENTEAFF.

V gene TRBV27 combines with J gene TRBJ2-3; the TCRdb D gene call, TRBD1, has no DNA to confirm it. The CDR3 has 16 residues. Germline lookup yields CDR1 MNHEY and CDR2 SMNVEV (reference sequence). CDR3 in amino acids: CASRGKRDSPTDTQYF.

CDR3 sequence reads: CASSGTGIYEQYF. This chain uses TRBV12-3 or TRBV12-4 with TRBJ2-7; as DNA is missing, the TRBD1 call by TCRdb cannot be tested. CDR3 length: 13 amino acids.